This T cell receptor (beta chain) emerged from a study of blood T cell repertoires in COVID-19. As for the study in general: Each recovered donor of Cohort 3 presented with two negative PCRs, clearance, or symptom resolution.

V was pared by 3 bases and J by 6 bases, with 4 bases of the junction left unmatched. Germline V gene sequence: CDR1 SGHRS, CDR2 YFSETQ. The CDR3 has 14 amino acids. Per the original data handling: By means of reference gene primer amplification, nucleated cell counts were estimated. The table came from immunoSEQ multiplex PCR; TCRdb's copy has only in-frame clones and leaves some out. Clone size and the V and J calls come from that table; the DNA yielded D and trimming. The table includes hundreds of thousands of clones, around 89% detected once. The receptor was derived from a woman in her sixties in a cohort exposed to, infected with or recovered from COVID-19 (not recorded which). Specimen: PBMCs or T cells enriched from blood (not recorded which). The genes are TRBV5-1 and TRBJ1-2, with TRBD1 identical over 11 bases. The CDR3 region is CASSYGQGADGYTF. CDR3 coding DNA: TGCGCCAGCAGCTACGGACAGGGGGCTGATGGCTACACCTTC.